This T cell receptor (beta chain) was identified in a study of a mutant IDH1 vaccine in newly diagnosed glioma. Details on this clone: Its antigen is currently unknown.

The protocol was immunoSEQ multiplex PCR, while the TCRdb copy is restricted to in-frame clones and leaves out a portion. The data show about 38,000 clones, 80% to 90% seen once. Noted time point: week 23, last vaccination. The vaccine gave 300 ug of a 20-mer mutant IDH1 peptide subcutaneously per dose. This TCR was recovered from a man in his forties with glioma. This material consisted of PBMCs, taken from a glioma patient whose treatment included an IDH1 peptide vaccine.

The CDR3 coding sequence is TGTGCCAGCAGCCAGGCGGTGGCTTACAATGAGCAGTTCTTC. Encoded protein: CASSQAVAYNEQFF. This chain links TRBV7-2 with TRBJ2-1; D remains unclear. The germline V gene encodes CDR1 SGHTA and CDR2 FQGNSA. Trimming shortened V by 5 bases and J by 4 bases, and 12 bases separated the two germline ends. This CDR3 has 14 residues.